The sequence of this TCR beta chain was determined in a study of identical twins. Study outcomes and limitations: Carriage of fewer insertions was seen in abundant cord blood beta clonotypes, whereas memory repertoires showed none. Among out-of-frame alpha sequences shared by twins, low generation probability occurred in excess. Out-of-frame beta chain sequences displayed weaker excess sharing between twins.

The V end was cut by 5 bases, the J end by 9 bases, with 23 bases between. Germline loops: CDR1 SGHRS, CDR2 YFSETQ. The CDR3 sequence is 15 residues long. Comment on this clonotype: Its target is unknown.

Each cDNA held unique molecular identifiers, and template switching gave it a universal primer site. A single record per CDR3 protein comes from TCRdb applying MiXCR to the 5' RACE reads. The sample yields about 890,000 distinct CDR3 sequences, 9% to 15% seen once. These data also featured in a second study, about yellow fever vaccine responses in identical twins.

V is TRBV5-1 and J is TRBJ2-5, with D possibly being TRBD1 or TRBD2 (5 bases each). Sequenced sample: PBMCs. The sequence came from a woman under 30 in good health. CDR3 DNA sequence: TGCGCCAGCAGATCACGGACGGGGAGCTTGGGGGCCCAGTACTTC. This translates into CASRSRTGSLGAQYF.